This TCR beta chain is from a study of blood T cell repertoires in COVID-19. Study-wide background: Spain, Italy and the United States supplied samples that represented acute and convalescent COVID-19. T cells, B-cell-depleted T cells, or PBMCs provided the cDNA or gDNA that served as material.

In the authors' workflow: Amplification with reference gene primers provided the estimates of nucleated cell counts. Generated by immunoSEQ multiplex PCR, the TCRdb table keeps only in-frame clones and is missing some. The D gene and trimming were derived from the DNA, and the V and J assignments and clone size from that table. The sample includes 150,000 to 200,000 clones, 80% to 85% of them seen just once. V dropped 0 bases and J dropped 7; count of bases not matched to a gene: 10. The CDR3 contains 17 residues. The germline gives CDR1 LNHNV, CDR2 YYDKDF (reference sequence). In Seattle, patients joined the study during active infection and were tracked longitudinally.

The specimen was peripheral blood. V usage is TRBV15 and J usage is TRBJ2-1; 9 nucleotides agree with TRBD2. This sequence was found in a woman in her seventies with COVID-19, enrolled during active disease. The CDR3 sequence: CATSREGRSSGKNEQFF. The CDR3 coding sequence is TGTGCCACCAGCAGAGAGGGGCGGTCTAGCGGGAAGAATGAGCAGTTCTTC.